This paragraph covers one T cell receptor beta chain sequence. The authors' processing: Reference gene primer amplification in the assay estimated nucleated cell counts. Clones were read by immunoSEQ multiplex PCR, and TCRdb kept only the in-frame ones, dropping some. From that table come the V and J calls and clone size; the DNA was used to work out D and trimming. The sample comprises under 250,000 clones, less than 90% of which are singletons, and roughly 2.7% rests with the top ten. These data are taken from a study of blood T cell repertoires in COVID-19. Study background: PBMCs, B-cell-depleted T cells, or T cells were the source of the cDNA or gDNA that made up the material.

Trimming at V came to 6 bases and at J to 3 bases, leaving 7 bases not matched to a gene. This CDR3 comprises 14 residues. The germline gives CDR1 SQVTM, CDR2 ANQGSEA. This sequence joins TRBV29-1 and TRBJ2-1; 8 bases are shared with TRBD1. The clonotype comes from a woman aged 70-85 years with active or convalescent COVID-19. The sequenced sample was peripheral blood. This CDR3 is CSVSDRGGYNEQFF. CDR3 bases: TGCAGCGTCAGCGACAGGGGAGGCTACAATGAGCAGTTCTTC.